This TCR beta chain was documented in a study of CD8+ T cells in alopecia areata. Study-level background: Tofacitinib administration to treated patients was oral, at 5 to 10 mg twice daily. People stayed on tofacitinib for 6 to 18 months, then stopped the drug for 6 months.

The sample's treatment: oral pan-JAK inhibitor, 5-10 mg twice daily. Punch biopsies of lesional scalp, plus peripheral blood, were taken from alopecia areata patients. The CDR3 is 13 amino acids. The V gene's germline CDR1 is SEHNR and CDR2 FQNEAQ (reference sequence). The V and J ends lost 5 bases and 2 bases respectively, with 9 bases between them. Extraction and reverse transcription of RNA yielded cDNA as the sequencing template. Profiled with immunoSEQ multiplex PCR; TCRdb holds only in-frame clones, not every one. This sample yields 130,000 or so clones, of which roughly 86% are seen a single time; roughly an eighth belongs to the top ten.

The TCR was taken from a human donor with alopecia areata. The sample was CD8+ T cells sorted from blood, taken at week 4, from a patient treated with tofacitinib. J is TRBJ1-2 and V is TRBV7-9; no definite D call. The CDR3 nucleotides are TGTGCCAGCAGCGCGGGCCCCAACTATGGCTACACCTTC. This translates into CASSAGPNYGYTF.